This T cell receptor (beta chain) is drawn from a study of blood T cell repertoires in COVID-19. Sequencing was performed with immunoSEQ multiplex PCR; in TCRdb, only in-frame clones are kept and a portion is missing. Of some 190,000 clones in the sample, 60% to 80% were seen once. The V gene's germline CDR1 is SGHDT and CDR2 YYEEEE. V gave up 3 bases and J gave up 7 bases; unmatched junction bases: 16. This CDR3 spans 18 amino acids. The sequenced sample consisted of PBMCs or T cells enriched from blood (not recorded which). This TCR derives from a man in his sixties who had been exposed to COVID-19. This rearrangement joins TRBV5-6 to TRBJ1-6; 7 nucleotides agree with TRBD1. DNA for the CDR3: TGTGCCAGCAGCTCTACCCACCACCGACAGGGTAGGAATTCACCCCTCCACTTT. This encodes CASSSTHHRQGRNSPLHF.